This T cell receptor beta chain was found in a study of neurological immune-mediated disorders. Study-level background: Of the 34 patients with multiple sclerosis, some 30 had relapsing-remitting MS, whereas the remaining 3 had secondary progressive MS.

cDNA was made by 5'RACE with 10-nucleotide random UMIs. Every sequencing run produced over 160 million TCR-beta sequences that came from 15-18 subjects. TCRdb analysed the 5' RACE reads with MiXCR anew, one entry per CDR3 protein. The repertoire holds 65,000 to 90,000 distinct CDR3 sequences, more than 3% seen once, with 4.5% to 6.5% in the top ten. Where libraries were unsorted, they were derived from 2 million PBMCs stored at -80 degrees C. This clonotype was recorded many times. This TCR derives from a woman in her forties or fifties with multiple sclerosis. Input material: PBMCs.

The CDR3 sequence is CATSRDGQGSYEQYV. DNA for the CDR3: TGTGCCACCAGCAGAGACGGGCAGGGCTCCTACGAGCAGTACGTC. The chain uses TRBV15 and TRBJ2-7, with D possibly matching TRBD1 (5 bases). This CDR3 region has 15 residues. V shed 0 bases and J shed 0 bases, with 9 bases lying between them. In germline, CDR1 is LNHNV, CDR2 YYDKDF (reference sequence).